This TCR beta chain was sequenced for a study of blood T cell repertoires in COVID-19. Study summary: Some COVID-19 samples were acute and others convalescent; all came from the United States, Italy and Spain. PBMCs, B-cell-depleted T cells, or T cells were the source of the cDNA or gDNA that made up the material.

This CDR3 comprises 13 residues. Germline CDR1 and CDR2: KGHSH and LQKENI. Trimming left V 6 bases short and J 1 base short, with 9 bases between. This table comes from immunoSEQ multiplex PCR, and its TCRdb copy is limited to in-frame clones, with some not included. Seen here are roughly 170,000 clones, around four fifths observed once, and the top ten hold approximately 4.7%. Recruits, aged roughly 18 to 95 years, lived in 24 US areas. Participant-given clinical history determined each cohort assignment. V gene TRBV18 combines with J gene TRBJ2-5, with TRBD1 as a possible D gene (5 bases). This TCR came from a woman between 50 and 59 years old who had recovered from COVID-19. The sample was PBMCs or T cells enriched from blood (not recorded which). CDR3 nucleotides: TGTGCCAGCTCGCGGACACCCCAAGAGACCCAGTACTTC. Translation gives CASSRTPQETQYF.